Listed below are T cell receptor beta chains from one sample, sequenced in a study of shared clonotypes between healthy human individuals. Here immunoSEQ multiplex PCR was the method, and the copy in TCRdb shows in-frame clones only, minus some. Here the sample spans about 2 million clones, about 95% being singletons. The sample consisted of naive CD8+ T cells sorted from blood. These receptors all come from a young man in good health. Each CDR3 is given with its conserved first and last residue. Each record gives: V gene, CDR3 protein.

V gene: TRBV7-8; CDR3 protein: CASSPGVNYGYTF
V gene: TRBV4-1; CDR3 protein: CASSQRLANEQYF
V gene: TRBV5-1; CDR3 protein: CASSLLREGTGELFF
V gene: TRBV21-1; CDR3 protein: CASSKVGPRNSPLHF
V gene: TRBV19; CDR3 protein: CASVWTGKVTEAFF
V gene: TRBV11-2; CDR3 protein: CASSSTGTASYEQYF
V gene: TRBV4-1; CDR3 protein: CASSQDHRYEQYF
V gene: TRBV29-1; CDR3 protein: CSVEETSGSDQETQYF
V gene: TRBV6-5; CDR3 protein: CASEGAEETQYF
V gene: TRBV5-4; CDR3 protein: CASSLGSGASYEQYF
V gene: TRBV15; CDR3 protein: CATSSVGEGNQPQHF
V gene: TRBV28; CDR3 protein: CASSWTGEETQYF
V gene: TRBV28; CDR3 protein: CASSLEVSYNSPLHF
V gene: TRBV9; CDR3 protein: CASSAPDQEKTQYF
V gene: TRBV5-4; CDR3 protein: CASGDGNSGVTGELFF
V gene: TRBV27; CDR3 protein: CASSLLGTMGKTGDYGYTF
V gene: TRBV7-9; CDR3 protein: CASSFTGLEDEKLFF
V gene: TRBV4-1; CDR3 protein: CASSQAELTYNEQFF
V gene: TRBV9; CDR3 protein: CASSVGGLAYNEQFF
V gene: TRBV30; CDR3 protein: CAWSPGQGYQPQHF
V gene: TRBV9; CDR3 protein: CASSASLAGVHNEQFF
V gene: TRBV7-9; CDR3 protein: CASSLSGQSYEQYF
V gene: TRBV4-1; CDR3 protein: CASSQQGVEETQYF
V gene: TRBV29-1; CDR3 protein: CSVTGERNYEQYF
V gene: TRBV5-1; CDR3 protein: CASSLRDRESETQYF
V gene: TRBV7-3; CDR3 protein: CASSSQWPESPTAYEQYF
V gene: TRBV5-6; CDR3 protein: CASSMERNTEAFF
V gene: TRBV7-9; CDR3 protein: CASSLAAGAHTEAFF
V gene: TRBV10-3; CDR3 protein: CAISEGPVGTYEQYF
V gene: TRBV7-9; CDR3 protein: CASSFDLTSGDQETQYF
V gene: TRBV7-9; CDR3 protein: CASGRQETTNEKLFF
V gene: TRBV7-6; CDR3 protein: CASSLGGPGYTF
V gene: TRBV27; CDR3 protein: CASSIQMGSEQYF
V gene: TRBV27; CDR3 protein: CASSLTQSPSYEQYF
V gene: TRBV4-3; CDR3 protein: CASSQKAGDEVGELFF
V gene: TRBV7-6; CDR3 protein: CASSLAGRSYEQYF
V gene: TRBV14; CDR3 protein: CASSQSRLGEQYF
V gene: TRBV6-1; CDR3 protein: CASTGTPYGYTF
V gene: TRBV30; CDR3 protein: CAWSYPGWSSTDTQYF
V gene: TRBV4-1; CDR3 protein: CASSPGRTSGVETQYF
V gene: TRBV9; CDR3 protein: CASSAAGTQYF
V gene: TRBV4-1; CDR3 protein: CASSQGEGGNQPQHF
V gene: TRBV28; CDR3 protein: CASSPQETVYQPQHF
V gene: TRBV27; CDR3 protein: CASSLAGHYNEQFF
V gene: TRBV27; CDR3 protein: CASSLYGAGGPGNEQFF
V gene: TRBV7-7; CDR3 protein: CASSFSVTGELFF
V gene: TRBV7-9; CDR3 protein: CASSPGGDQETQYF
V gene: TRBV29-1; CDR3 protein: CSSRDFRGELFF
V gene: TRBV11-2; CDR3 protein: CASSVTVSGNTIYF
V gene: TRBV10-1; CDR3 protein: CASSAGRSGITEAFF
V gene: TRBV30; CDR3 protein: CAWSHNNYNEQFF
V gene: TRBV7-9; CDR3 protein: CASSTGHEQYF
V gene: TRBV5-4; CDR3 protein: CASSPEGENTGELFF